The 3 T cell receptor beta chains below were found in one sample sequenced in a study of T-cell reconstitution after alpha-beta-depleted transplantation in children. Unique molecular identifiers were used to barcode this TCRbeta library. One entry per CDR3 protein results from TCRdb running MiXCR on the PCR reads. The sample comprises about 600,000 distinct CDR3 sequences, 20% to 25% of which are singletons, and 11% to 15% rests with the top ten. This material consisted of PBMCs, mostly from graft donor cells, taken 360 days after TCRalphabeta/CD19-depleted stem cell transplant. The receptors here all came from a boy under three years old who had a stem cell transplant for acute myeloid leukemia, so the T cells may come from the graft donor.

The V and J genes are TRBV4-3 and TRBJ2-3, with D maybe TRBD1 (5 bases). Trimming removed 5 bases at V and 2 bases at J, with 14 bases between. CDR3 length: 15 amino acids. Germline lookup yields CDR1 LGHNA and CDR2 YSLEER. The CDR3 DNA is TGCGCCAGCAGCACTCGACAGTCCTCCACAGATACGCAGTATTTT. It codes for CASSTRQSSTDTQYF.

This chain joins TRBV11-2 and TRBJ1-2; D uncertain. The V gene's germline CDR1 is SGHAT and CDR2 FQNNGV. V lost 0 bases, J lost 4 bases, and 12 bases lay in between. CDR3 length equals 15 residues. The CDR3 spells CASSLDRAASYGYTF. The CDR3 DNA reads TGTGCCAGCAGCTTAGATAGGGCGGCGTCCTATGGCTACACCTTC.

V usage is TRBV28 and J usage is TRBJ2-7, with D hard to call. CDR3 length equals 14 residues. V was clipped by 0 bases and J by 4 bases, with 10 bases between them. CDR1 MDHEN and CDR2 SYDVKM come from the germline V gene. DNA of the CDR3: TGTGCCAGCAGTTTATGCGAGAGTCTTTACGAGCAGTACGTC. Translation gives CASSLCESLYEQYV.